The rows below give T cell receptor beta chains drawn from one sample of a study of blood T cell repertoires in COVID-19. Profiling relied on immunoSEQ multiplex PCR, and the TCRdb table lists in-frame clones only, not all of them. The sample has 250,000 to 400,000 clones, less than 85% seen once. The specimen was PBMCs or T cells enriched from blood (not recorded which). These receptors were obtained from a woman in her 30s who had been exposed to COVID-19. CDR3s include the opening cysteine and the closing phenylalanine or tryptophan. Fields, in order: D gene, clone size, V gene, J gene, CDR3 protein, CDR3 DNA. The D gene is left open where the match is weak. The listing skips clone size in some rows; elsewhere it reads once, few, many or a size class.

NA	few	TRBV30	TRBJ2-5	CAWSLSETQYF	TGTGCCTGGAGTCTGTCAGAGACCCAGTACTTC
NA	NA	TRBV19	TRBJ1-2	CASSIEGSFYGYTF	TGTGCCAGTAGTATAGAGGGCAGCTTCTATGGCTACACCTTC
NA	NA	TRBV6-2/TRBV6-3	TRBJ1-1	CASSYSRMTALNTEAFF	TGTGCCAGCAGTTACTCGAGGATGACAGCTTTGAACACTGAAGCTTTCTTT
NA	NA	TRBV24-1	TRBJ1-4	CATSALGAELFF	TGTGCCACCAGTGCCCTGGGGGCAGAACTGTTTTTT
TRBD1	NA	TRBV4-3	TRBJ1-4	CASSQSGTGSIYEKLFF	TGCGCCAGCAGCCAATCAGGGACAGGGAGCATATATGAAAAACTGTTTTTT
NA	once	TRBV7-2	TRBJ2-5	CASSLTLVGETQYF	TGTGCCAGCAGCTTAACTCTTGTCGGGGAGACCCAGTACTTC
NA	NA	TRBV14	TRBJ1-2	CASSQVVGHQSRGYTF	TGTGCCAGCAGCCAAGTTGTAGGACACCAGTCCAGGGGCTACACCTTC
NA	NA	TRBV19	TRBJ2-7	CASSIAGANVGQYF	TGTGCCAGTAGTATAGCGGGAGCAAACGTCGGGCAGTACTTC
TRBD1	NA	TRBV19	TRBJ1-4	CASQDRQKEKLFF	TGTGCCAGTCAGGACAGGCAGAAGGAAAAACTGTTTTTT
NA	few	TRBV7-9	TRBJ1-2	CASSSLGTPEDGYTF	TGTGCCAGCAGCTCCCTGGGGACACCGGAGGATGGCTACACCTTC
TRBD2	NA	TRBV5-1	TRBJ2-7	CASSLYSSGGASEQYF	TGCGCCAGCAGCTTGTACTCCAGCGGGGGGGCCTCCGAGCAGTACTTC
NA	NA	TRBV4-2	TRBJ1-2	CASSQVSGSWDYGYTF	TGTGCCAGCAGCCAAGTAAGCGGGTCATGGGACTATGGCTACACCTTC
NA	NA	TRBV18	TRBJ2-7	CASSPQLTTDYEQYF	TGTGCCAGCTCACCACAACTAACGACAGACTACGAGCAGTACTTC
NA	NA	TRBV29-1	TRBJ2-1	CSVGQAGGEQFF	TGCAGCGTTGGACAAGCGGGCGGAGAGCAGTTCTTC
NA	NA	TRBV21-1	TRBJ1-3	CASKAWSGGKHTIYF	TGTGCCAGCAAAGCCTGGTCAGGGGGCAAGCACACCATATATTTT
TRBD2	NA	TRBV9	TRBJ2-3	CASSPRGGTSGSTDTQYF	TGTGCCAGCAGCCCACGAGGTGGGACTAGCGGGAGCACAGATACGCAGTATTTT
NA	NA	TRBV9	TRBJ1-2	CASSVSIGRDYGYTF	TGTGCCAGCAGCGTATCCATTGGCAGGGATTATGGCTACACCTTC
TRBD1	NA	TRBV18	TRBJ1-3	CASSTATGTGNTIYF	TGTGCCAGCTCAACCGCGACAGGGACTGGAAACACCATATATTTT
TRBD2	NA	TRBV6-4	TRBJ2-1	CASTRLAGGNSLDNEQFF	TGTGCCAGCACGCGGCTAGCGGGGGGCAACAGTCTAGACAATGAGCAGTTCTTC
NA	NA	TRBV12-3/TRBV12-4	TRBJ1-1	CASSLRQEAFF	TGTGCCAGCAGTTTGAGGCAGGAAGCTTTCTTT
TRBD1	NA	TRBV19	TRBJ1-5	CASSGEMDRGYSNQPQHF	TGTGCCAGTAGTGGTGAAATGGACAGGGGATACAGCAATCAGCCCCAGCATTTT
NA	few	TRBV7-8	TRBJ2-7	CASSLEPQSYSYEQYF	TGTGCCAGCAGCTTAGAGCCCCAATCTTACTCCTACGAGCAGTACTTC
TRBD1	NA	TRBV5-5	TRBJ1-1	CASSLVPDRATEAFF	TGTGCCAGCAGCTTGGTGCCGGACAGGGCCACTGAAGCTTTCTTT
NA	NA	TRBV2	TRBJ1-1	CASRKEQGDNTEAFF	TGTGCCAGCAGAAAGGAACAGGGAGATAACACTGAAGCTTTCTTT
NA	NA	TRBV12-3/TRBV12-4	TRBJ1-2	CASSHTALGGYTF	TGTGCCAGCAGTCACACTGCCCTAGGTGGCTACACCTTC
TRBD2	NA	TRBV27	TRBJ2-6	CASSNTGGYGANVLTF	TGTGCCAGCAGTAATACGGGGGGTTATGGGGCCAACGTCCTGACTTTC
NA	NA	TRBV28	TRBJ1-5	CASRLTGSAQPQHF	TGTGCCAGCAGACTCACAGGCTCCGCTCAGCCCCAGCATTTT
TRBD1	once	TRBV5-4	TRBJ2-7	CASSLTGGMEQYF	TGTGCCAGCAGCTTGACAGGGGGCATGGAGCAGTACTTC
NA	NA	TRBV27	TRBJ2-3	CASSLLFQADTQYF	TGTGCCAGCAGTTTATTGTTCCAGGCAGATACGCAGTATTTT
TRBD1	NA	TRBV7-8	TRBJ2-3	CASSLAAARGDTQYF	TGTGCCAGCAGCTTAGCGGCGGCCAGGGGGGATACGCAGTATTTT
NA	NA	TRBV4-3	TRBJ2-1	CASSQDRGGRSYNEQFF	TGCGCCAGCAGCCAAGATCGCGGGGGCCGCTCCTACAATGAGCAGTTCTTC
TRBD1	NA	TRBV4-1	TRBJ1-5	CASSQEAGQINQPQHF	TGCGCCAGCAGCCAAGAGGCGGGACAGATCAATCAGCCCCAGCATTTT
TRBD1	few	TRBV30	TRBJ2-3	CAWSLPGQGVGDTQYF	TGTGCCTGGAGTTTGCCGGGACAGGGGGTGGGAGATACGCAGTATTTT
NA	NA	TRBV5-5	TRBJ1-1	CASTNRVRGTEAFF	TGTGCCAGCACCAACAGGGTTCGCGGCACTGAAGCTTTCTTT
NA	NA	TRBV28	TRBJ1-1	CASPGADNTEAFF	TGTGCGTCACCTGGGGCAGACAACACTGAAGCTTTCTTT
TRBD2	NA	TRBV5-1	TRBJ2-3	CASSPILTSGVTDTQYF	TGCGCCAGCAGCCCTATCTTGACTAGCGGGGTCACAGATACGCAGTATTTT
TRBD1	NA	TRBV7-9	TRBJ1-2	CASSLEAGGKEGYTF	TGTGCCAGCAGCTTAGAGGCAGGGGGGAAAGAAGGCTACACCTTC
NA	NA	TRBV5-1	TRBJ2-5	CASSFGGSRQETQYF	TGCGCCAGCAGCTTTGGAGGGAGTAGGCAAGAGACCCAGTACTTC
TRBD1	NA	TRBV5-1	TRBJ1-1	CASTQRGQVENTEAFF	TGCGCCAGCACCCAACGAGGACAGGTCGAAAACACTGAAGCTTTCTTT
NA	NA	TRBV21-1	TRBJ2-3	CASSLFQPQTDTDTQYF	TGTGCCAGCAGCCTTTTCCAACCGCAGACAGACACAGATACGCAGTATTTT
TRBD1	once	TRBV7-2	TRBJ1-6	CASSPPTGATFNSPLHF	TGTGCCAGCAGCCCCCCGACAGGGGCGACCTTTAATTCACCCCTCCACTTT
TRBD2	NA	TRBV7-9	TRBJ2-3	CASSLNGGADTQYF	TGTGCCAGCAGCTTAAACGGGGGGGCAGATACGCAGTATTTT
TRBD2	NA	TRBV29-1	TRBJ2-2	CSVERADGGTSGRGELFF	TGCAGCGTTGAGAGAGCCGACGGTGGGACTAGCGGGAGAGGGGAGCTGTTTTTT
NA	NA	TRBV21-1	TRBJ2-7	CASTQRLAGGGNEQYF	TGTGCCAGCACCCAGCGACTAGCGGGAGGAGGGAACGAGCAGTACTTC
TRBD2	NA	TRBV5-4	TRBJ2-5	CASSPGTSGARGGTQYF	TGTGCCAGCAGCCCCGGGACTAGCGGGGCCCGAGGGGGGACCCAGTACTTC
NA	NA	TRBV27	TRBJ1-2	CASSWGGTNGYTF	TGTGCCAGCAGTTGGGGGGGGACAAATGGCTACACCTTC